The clone carrying this T cell receptor beta chain was observed once. Its antigen is not known. Trimming left V 4 bases short and J 8 bases short, with 23 bases between. Per the germline V gene, CDR1 is MGHRA and CDR2 is YSYEKL. This CDR3 has 16 residues. 13 Jbeta primers and 60 Vbeta primers were used for the PCR. Measured with immunoSEQ multiplex PCR; TCRdb has only the in-frame clones, and not every one. The data show about 170,000 clones, 70% to 90% seen once. The data were taken from a study of cytomegalovirus exposure and HLA in healthy donors. Findings and limits, study-wide: In a later analysis, HLA-associated TCR beta chains were more clonally expanded than equally common others.

V gene TRBV4-1 combines with J gene TRBJ1-1; a weak D match, TRBD1 (5 bases). The material sequenced was PBMCs. The TCR originated in a woman younger than 35 in good health and CMV-seronegative. The CDR3 region has the DNA TGCGCCAGCAGCCGAAGGGGCAAGGGGTCCCGCCCGGAAGCTTTCTTT. Translation gives CASSRRGKGSRPEAFF.